The entry below describes one TCR beta chain. It lacks a known antigen. Base qualities are not recorded, but no much larger clone differs from it by a single base. The data are from a study of T cells in Graves' hyperthyroidism and ophthalmopathy (dated by TCRdb to 2018 to 2020). Notes on the research overall: To identify TCR V-J signatures that set the groups apart, the researchers used a discovery cohort of roughly 100 patients, made up of under 50 with Graves' ophthalmopathy and 55 to 65 with stable Graves' hyperthyroidism. According to the paper, TCR Vbeta CDR3 sequencing was carried out on some 140 peripheral blood samples, which came from fewer than 50 ophthalmopathy, around 75 hyperthyroidism and about 17 progressor patients. Following sampling, methimazole starting at 30 mg daily was given to hyperthyroidism patients, and high-dose intravenous methylprednisolone was given to ophthalmopathy patients. The study also compared thyroid tissue and blood T-cell repertoires from a handful of Graves' hyperthyroidism patients. The roughly 91 discovery patients were randomly divided into training and test sets at a 7:3 ratio. An independent validation cohort of 18 to 20 hyperthyroidism patients and some 15 patients who later progressed to ophthalmopathy tested prospective prediction of ophthalmopathy. The research as a whole found: Sample size was not statistically predetermined, and investigators were not blinded to group allocation. Most expanded thyroid clonotypes (frequency above 0.001) were also found in blood, which suggests that blood repertoires may mirror thyroid immune responses. In validation, the model predicted progression to ophthalmopathy a median of around 6.5 months before onset, with approximately 70% sensitivity and roughly 73% specificity. In cross-validation, a model built on a 13 V-J signature told ophthalmopathy apart from stable hyperthyroidism with approximately 90% sensitivity and roughly 81% specificity, and in testing the same model reached 80%/75%.

The study excluded patients with uncontrolled infections, other autoimmune diseases, pregnancy or lactation. Diagnoses relied on clinical symptoms, serum thyroxine and TRAb, thyroid ultrasound and orbital computed tomography. Total RNA was extracted with Trizol reagent, and quality was checked on an Agilent 2100 Bioanalyzer. The TCR beta CDR3 regions were amplified from the RNA transcripts. For the first round of RT-PCR on the TCR CDR3, the HTBI primer set was used together with the Qiagen OneStep RT-PCR kit. Libraries were constructed in a second round of multiplex PCR, after which size selection and purification were performed. The libraries were sequenced on an Illumina HiSeq2000 using paired-end 100 bp reads. The original pipeline was this. SOAPnuke was used to process the raw data, removing reads that contained adapters or uncalled bases, had a mean Phred below 15, or lacked an exact match to the constant primer or identifier. COPE v1.2.5 was used to merge the high-quality paired reads, and each unique nucleotide sequence was defined as a clonotype. MiTCR v1.1 was used to align clonotypes to the IMGT TRBV, TRBD and TRBJ reference segments. Analysis was restricted to V-J combinations with a frequency above 0.0001, which covered approximately 99% of repertoires. A TCS score was defined as the ratio of F50 (clonal expansion) to E x V (chaos), with BLOSUM62-based TCRdist applied between CDR3 peptides within each V-J. Welch's t-statistics and random forest reduced 514 V-J features to around 14, which were used in a naive Bayes classifier (R e1071). The similarity between thyroid and blood repertoires was quantified using the Morisita-Horn index. In TCRdb, the public reads were trimmed at Q25 with fastp and aligned with MiXCR, with productive beta chains retained. Each CDR3 protein appears once, grouped with its most common genes and DNA. What appears here as the V and J calls and clone size reflects TCRdb's work, not the paper's. For this sample there are about 570,000 distinct CDR3 sequences; more than 45% appear just once. Jointly, the top ten make up around 20% of the sample.

V was cut back by 5 bases and J by 9 bases, leaving a gap of 5 bases between them. The CDR3 spans 10 residues, from the cysteine through the phenylalanine. The read is trimmed to its CDR3 DNA, 30 bases read in frame from base 1. Per the germline V gene, SGHAT is the CDR1 and FQNNGV is the CDR2. The chain is assembled from TRBV11-2 and TRBJ1-5; a confident D gene designation cannot be given. Sequences were obtained from peripheral blood or thyroid tissue (not recorded which). This clonotype was sampled from an adult woman with Graves' disease, either hyperthyroidism or ophthalmopathy (not recorded which). CDR3 loop: CASSPWPQHF. The base sequence is TGTGCCAGCAGCCCCTGGCCCCAGCATTTT.